This T cell receptor beta chain was recovered during a study of cytomegalovirus exposure and HLA in healthy donors (TCRdb year 2017). For the wider study: An earlier analysis of 587 of the donors reported approximately 300 Gb of sequence data and 95 million to 120 million unique TCR beta sequences obtained from around 170 million T cells. Of the approximately 400 genotyped donors, approximately 81% were placed in the genetic ancestry cluster associated with self-reported Caucasian donors. Among 300 to 500 genotyped donors of the cohort, an average of roughly 230,000 unique TCR beta nucleotide sequences was sequenced per donor, of which roughly 17% were non-productive. Donor age, sex, ethnicity and CMV serostatus were collected together with the repertoire data. Roughly 300 gigabases of sequencing data and approximately 85 million unique TCR sequences were included in an early release covering about 700 HLA-typed donors. The aim of the study was to test whether cataloging public T cell receptors could identify signatures of past pathogen exposure. Along with the approximately 700-subject first cohort, a separate validation cohort of around 110 different subjects was used. A later genetic analysis used genome-wide SNP genotypes for 398 of the 666 donors, treating that subset as a discovery cohort. Every discovery cohort repertoire had been produced on one sequencing platform. The number of donors typed differed by locus, with about 629-640 for A, B, C, DRB1 and DQB1, approximately 500 for DQA1, over 600 for DPA1, and around 460 for DPB1. To study patterns of TCR occurrence, a later analysis re-analyzed previously published TCR beta repertoires from 500 to 850 donors and added high-resolution HLA genotyping. HLA typing covered class I and class II loci at four-digit resolution. An earlier analysis of nearly 600 of the donors applied high-throughput TCR beta sequencing to assess whether each TCR beta V gene segment acted as functional or pseudogenic. To predict cytomegalovirus infection status, the study combined high-throughput TCR immunosequencing, statistical association of individual TCRs with disease status, and machine learning. The study used immunosequencing to profile the T cell repertoires of 666 subjects and linked those repertoires to cytomegalovirus serostatus. Rather than using new phenotypic data, the later analysis identified candidate immune exposures from TCR beta sequences and from how often those sequences occurred across donors. Because of strong linkage in the cohort, 4 to 6 DR-DQ haplotypes were treated as single units for association and clustering.

The CDR3 runs 15 amino acids, cysteine and phenylalanine included. The kept DNA is CDR3 alone, 45 bases in frame from the first base. The germline V gene sets CDR1 to MNHNS and CDR2 to SASEGT. V is clipped by 1 base and J by 13 bases, and the sequence between their germline boundaries is 20 bases long. This clone has a handful of counts. The antigen it recognizes is unknown. Qualities for individual bases were not recorded, and no much larger clone is one base off. Results the study describes overall, beyond this receptor: In an earlier analysis of fewer than 750 of the donors, most TCR beta V segments were observed in productive rearrangements about 87% or about 30% of the time, broadly matching IMGT annotations. Because the 87-base-pair reads could not distinguish some IMGT-functional V segments, including TRBV6-2 and TRBV6-3, those segments were excluded. In a later analysis, most CMV-associated TCR beta chains were found to appear HLA-restricted, with HLA associations seemingly driven largely by CMV exposure. The cohort was sequenced for TCR beta chains only, and without alpha or paired-chain data the features that could be detected were limited. The study listed 150 to 200 TCR beta chains as associated with cytomegalovirus. A further reported finding was that TCR beta sequences accurately predicted the HLA-A and HLA-B alleles for most subjects in the first cohort. At a false discovery rate of 0.05, a later analysis linked around 15,000 TCR beta sequences to specific HLA alleles. A cluster of highly shared sequence variants was judged likely to represent a technical artifact of the sequencing pipeline. A later genetic analysis reported fewer N-insertions in productive TCRs among donors in an Asian-associated ancestry cluster than the roughly 640-donor mean. In a later analysis, HLA-associated TCR beta chains were found to be more clonally expanded and to have lower generation probabilities than equally common non-associated chains. Because HLA typing was missing for some donors at each locus, association tests included only the typed subset. Across donors, most TCR sequences were observed very rarely, whereas some public TCRs were present in many individuals. According to a later analysis, parvovirus B19, influenza, CMV and Epstein-Barr virus appeared linked to several top co-occurrence clusters. The classifier was reported to diagnose cytomegalovirus status with high specificity and sensitivity in both the original cohort and the validation cohort. V-gene and J-gene trimming of TCR beta chains was associated with a missense DCLRE1C variant in a later genetic analysis, and the association was replicated in an independent cohort. CMV serostatus was the only immune exposure information available for the cohort. A few of the identified cytomegalovirus-associated TCR beta chains were confirmed in vitro to be specific for cytomegalovirus antigens. Correlated functional status among segregating V segments might reflect linkage disequilibrium, but an unknown experimental factor could not be ruled out. It was suggested by the authors that the approach could potentially be generalized to other disease states and immunological phenotypes. In a later analysis, TCR association rates were found to vary across HLA loci, with the most associated TCRs seen for DRB1 alleles and the fewest for HLA-C alleles. When HLA alleles, especially DR and DQ, strongly co-occurred, TCR associations were difficult to assign to individual alleles. Because counts were too low, 15 to 20 rarely observed V segments, including chromosome 9 orphons, were left out of the earlier analysis of over 550 of the donors. Presence/absence analyses assumed roughly uniform sequencing depth across donors, an assumption that may not hold.

The library was generated by the immunoSEQ multiplex PCR assay. A mixture of 60 forward primers for TCR Vbeta segments and 13 reverse primers for TCR Jbeta segments was used in the multiplex PCR. Amplification of the CDR3 region of rearranged TCR beta genes was performed with a multiplex PCR assay on genomic DNA. Amplified TCR beta libraries were sequenced as 87-base-pair reads on the Illumina HiSeq System. The source study handled its data this way. Across the 670 or so repertoires, a later analysis counted roughly 77 million unique TCR beta chains, roughly 11 million of which were shared by at least two donors. To remove PCR and sequencing errors, raw reads were error-corrected and collapsed into unique sequences using a nearest-neighbor algorithm that merged closely related sequences. To assign V, D and J gene segments, CDR3 sequences were aligned to IMGT reference sequences. For a sequence to be retained, a match of at least six nucleotides was required to both a V gene segment and a J gene segment. Rearrangements were called productive when the CDR3 lacked stop codons and stayed in frame with V and J; all others were non-productive. Following IMGT convention, CDR3 was defined as the stretch from the second conserved V-encoded cysteine up to the conserved J-encoded phenylalanine. The earlier analysis of about 500 of the donors excluded sequences that lacked an unambiguous match to a single V gene segment. In an earlier analysis of about 590 of the donors, a V segment was called functional when productive rearrangements were above 56.7%, and segregating when the standard deviation between donors exceeded 5%. A statistical classification framework was built to diagnose cytomegalovirus status from the catalog of TCR beta chain sequences. In a later analysis, V and J genes were assigned by comparing TCR nucleotide sequences against IMGT/GENE-DB human TR gene sequences. In a later analysis, CDR3 sequences and most-parsimonious VDJ recombination scenarios were assigned using the TCRdist pipeline. In a later analysis, each TCR beta chain was defined by its CDR3 amino acid sequence together with its V-gene family, and reads lacking a unique V-gene family were excluded. In a later analysis, fewer than 600 highly shared, low-generation-probability nucleotide sequences were removed to address suspected cross-contamination and a sequencing artifact. For each public chain, a later analysis derived a clonal expansion index from normalized ranks of inferred template counts within each repertoire. In a later analysis, generation probabilities were computed with a VDJ recombination model fitted to out-of-frame rearrangements, and the resulting probabilities were checked against IGoR. Hypergeometric tests were used in a later analysis to score TCR-TCR, TCR-HLA and TCR-CMV co-occurrence, with a repertoire-size bias correction applied to the TCR pairs. False discovery rates were estimated in a later analysis by permuting HLA or CMV assignments 20 times. In a later analysis, co-occurring TCRs were grouped using DBSCAN, and TCRdist sequence similarity was added for clustering within HLA-allele-positive subsets. Repertoires with fewer than 30,000 or more than 120,000 public chains, plus five repertoires with anomalous nucleotide sharing, were excluded from co-occurrence clustering. TCRdb obtained this table from immuneACCESS and retained in-frame rearrangements with V and J assigned. These tables miss some clones; where compared with another copy, unresolved V genes account for less than half of the shortfall, and the remainder is unexplained. V and J calls and clone size are given by that table; D and trimming were obtained from the DNA. The sample records some 45,000 clones, about 72% of which are singletons. About 6% of the sample goes to the ten largest clones.

The cohort consisted of approximately 670 healthy bone marrow donors. At the time of sampling, all cohort members were nominally healthy, though unrecorded immune exposures were likely present. The donor was CMV seronegative and belonged to the group of 352 seronegative cohort members. Each donor provided a peripheral blood sample, and peripheral blood mononuclear cells were used for TCR beta sequencing. Genomic DNA was extracted from the blood cell samples with the Qiagen DNeasy Blood Extraction Kit. The sequence links TRBV6-1 to TRBJ2-4; TRBD2 might be the D gene, on 6 matching bases. Sequenced input: PBMCs. This TCR derives from a man aged 25 to 45 in good health and CMV-seronegative. The DNA sequence follows: TGTGCCAGCAGTGAAGTATCCGGGGGTAAGGACGAACAGTACTTC. Translated, it gives CASSEVSGGKDEQYF.